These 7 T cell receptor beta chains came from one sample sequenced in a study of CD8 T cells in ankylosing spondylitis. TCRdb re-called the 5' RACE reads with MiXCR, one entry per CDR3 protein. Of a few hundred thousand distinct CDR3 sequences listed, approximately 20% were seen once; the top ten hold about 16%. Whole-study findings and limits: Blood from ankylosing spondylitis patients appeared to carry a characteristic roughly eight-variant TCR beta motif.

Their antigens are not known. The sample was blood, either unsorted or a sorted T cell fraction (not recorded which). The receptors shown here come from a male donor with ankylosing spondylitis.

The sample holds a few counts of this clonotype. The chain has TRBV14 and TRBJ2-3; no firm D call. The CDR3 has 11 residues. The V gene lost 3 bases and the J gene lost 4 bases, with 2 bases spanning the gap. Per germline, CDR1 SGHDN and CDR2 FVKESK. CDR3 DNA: TGTGCCAGCAGCCACGCAGATACGCAGTATTTT. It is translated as CASSHADTQYF.

CDR3 sequence: CASSRRLSGSPDSEQYF. The CDR3 bases are TGCGCCAGCAGCCGGCGGTTGTCAGGGTCTCCCGATTCCGAGCAGTACTTC. V and J are TRBV5-1 and TRBJ2-7, with a possible D match to TRBD1 (5 bases). The germline V gene encodes CDR1 SGHRS and CDR2 YFSETQ. The length of the CDR3 is 17 residues. Trimming removed 4 bases from V and 6 bases from J, with 26 bases in between.

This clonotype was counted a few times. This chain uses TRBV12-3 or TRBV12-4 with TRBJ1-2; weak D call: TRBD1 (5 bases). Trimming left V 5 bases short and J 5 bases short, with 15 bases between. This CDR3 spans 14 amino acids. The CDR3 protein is CASSPRGAVYGYTF. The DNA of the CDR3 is TGTGCCAGCAGTCCCCGAGGGGCAGTATATGGCTACACCTTC.

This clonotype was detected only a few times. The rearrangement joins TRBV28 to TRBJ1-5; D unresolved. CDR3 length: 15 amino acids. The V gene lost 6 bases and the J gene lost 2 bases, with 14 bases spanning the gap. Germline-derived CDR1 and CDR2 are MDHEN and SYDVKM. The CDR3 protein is CASSPGRRGNQPQHF. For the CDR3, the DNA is TGTGCCAGCAGCCCAGGACGGCGAGGCAATCAGCCCCAGCATTTT.

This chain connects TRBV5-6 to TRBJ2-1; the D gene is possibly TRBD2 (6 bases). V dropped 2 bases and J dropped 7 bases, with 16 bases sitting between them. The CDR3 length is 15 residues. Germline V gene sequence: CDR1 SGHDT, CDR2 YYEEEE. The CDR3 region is CASSLGTSYGNEQFF. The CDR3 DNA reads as TGTGCCAGCAGCTTAGGCACTAGCTACGGGAATGAGCAGTTCTTC.

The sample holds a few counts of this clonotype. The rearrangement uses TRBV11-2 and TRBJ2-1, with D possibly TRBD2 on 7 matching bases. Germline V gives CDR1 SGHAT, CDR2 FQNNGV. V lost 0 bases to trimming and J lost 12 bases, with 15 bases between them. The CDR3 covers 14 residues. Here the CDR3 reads CASSLERLAGAQFF. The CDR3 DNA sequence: TGTGCCAGCAGCTTAGAGCGCCTTGCGGGGGCGCAGTTCTTC.

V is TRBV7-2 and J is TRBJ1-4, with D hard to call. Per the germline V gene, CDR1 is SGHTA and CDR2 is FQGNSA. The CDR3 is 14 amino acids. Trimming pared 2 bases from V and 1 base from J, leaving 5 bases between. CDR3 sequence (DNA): TGTGCCAGCAGCTTACTGCTAACTAATGAAAAACTGTTTTTT. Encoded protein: CASSLLLTNEKLFF.